These 8 T cell receptor beta chains share one sample of origin, sequenced in a study of preoperative IRX-2 immunotherapy in early breast cancer. Profiled with immunoSEQ multiplex PCR; TCRdb holds only in-frame clones, not every one. The sample lists roughly 30,000 clones, 82% occurring once. Treatment of the sample: preoperative locoregional IRX-2 cytokine immunotherapy. Sampling was done from a patient treated with IRX-2 immunotherapy. These receptors originate from a human donor with breast cancer.

This chain uses TRBV7-7 with TRBJ2-3; 15 bases fit TRBD2. This CDR3 comprises 16 residues. The germline V gene has CDR1 SSHAT and CDR2 FNYEAQ (reference sequence). The J segment lost 3 bases and the V segment lost 5 bases, leaving 3 bases of the junction unmatched. In DNA form, the CDR3 reads TGTGCCAGCAGCCCGGGACTAGCGGGAGGTACAGATACGCAGTATTTT. Its protein is CASSPGLAGGTDTQYF.

In this sample, this clone turned up once. The genes are TRBV6-8 and TRBJ1-5; D possibly corresponds to TRBD1 (5 bases). The CDR3 has 15 residues. V lost 3 bases and J 2 bases, leaving 11 bases between the germline ends. CDR1 and CDR2 (germline): MNHGY, SAAAGT. The CDR3 is CASSYGGWGNQPQHF. The CDR3, as DNA: TGTGCCAGCAGTTATGGGGGATGGGGCAATCAGCCCCAGCATTTT.

V usage is TRBV6-8 and J usage is TRBJ1-1; no firm D call. V shed 1 base and J shed 1 base, with 10 bases lying between them. CDR3 length: 15 amino acids. Germline loops: CDR1 MNHGY, CDR2 SAAAGT. CDR3 sequence reads: CASSYYPWGNTEAFF. CDR3 bases: TGTGCCAGCAGTTACTACCCTTGGGGGAACACTGAAGCTTTCTTT.

The chain recombines TRBV12-5 with TRBJ2-1, with D tentatively TRBD1 (6 bases). From germline, CDR1 is LGHNT and CDR2 FRNRAP. The CDR3 spans 18 residues. The germline V and J ends were trimmed by 0 bases and 2 bases, with 17 bases remaining between them. The CDR3 nucleotides read TGTGCTAGTGGTTTGGTTCATATGAGGACAGTAACCTACAATGAGCAGTTCTTC. It encodes CASGLVHMRTVTYNEQFF.

Regarding this clone: An end of the junction does not agree with germline; a read error may underlie this. The chain links TRBV6-8 to TRBJ2-7; D possibly corresponds to TRBD1 (6 bases). The CDR3 is 12 amino acids. Germline loops: CDR1 MNHGY, CDR2 SAAAGT. Written as DNA, the CDR3 is TGTGCCATCAGTGGCCAGGGGTACGAGCAGTACTTC. Translation gives CAISGQGYEQYF.

This rearrangement joins TRBV5-1 to TRBJ1-3, with a tentative D call TRBD1 (6 bases). This CDR3 contains 16 residues. Germline loops: CDR1 SGHRS, CDR2 YFSETQ. Between the trimmed V and J ends, which lost 0 bases and 4 bases, there was a span of 14 bases. For the CDR3, the DNA is TGCGCCAGCAGCTTGGAATTCGGGGGGCCAGGAAACACCATATATTTT. Amino acids: CASSLEFGGPGNTIYF. Full variable domain (remainder filled in from reference TRBV5-1 and TRBJ1-3): KAGVTQTPRYLIKTRGQQVTLSCSPISGHRSVSWYQQTPGQGLQFLFEYFSETQRNKGNFPGRFSGRQFSNSRSEMNVSTLELGDSALYLCASSLEFGGPGNTIYFGEGSWLTVV.

A few counts support this clone. This chain uses TRBV11-3 with TRBJ2-3; TRBD1 matches 7 bases. Per germline, CDR1 SGHNT and CDR2 YENEEA. Trimming at V came to 4 bases and at J to 0 bases, leaving 7 bases not matched to a gene. The CDR3 consists of 16 residues. This chain's CDR3 is CASSSEGAISTDTQYF. CDR3 coding DNA: TGTGCCAGCAGCTCCGAGGGGGCAATCAGCACAGATACGCAGTATTTT.

CDR3 DNA: TGTGCCTGGAGTGTCAAGAACACCGGGGAGCTGTTTTTT. It translates to CAWSVKNTGELFF. The rearrangement links TRBV30 to TRBJ2-2; D not certain. The V and J ends lost 0 bases and 1 base respectively, with 3 bases between them. The germline gives CDR1 GTSNPN, CDR2 SVGIG (reference sequence). This CDR3 contains 13 residues.